This T cell receptor (beta chain) was captured in a study of OX40 agonist ivuxolimab in advanced cancers. Study in general: The study reported partial responses in three patients: one hepatocellular carcinoma, two cutaneous melanoma. Study results and limitations: The study found that CD8+ T cells averaged more expanded clones than CD4+. CD4+ and CD8+ T cells in blood underwent clonal expansion by week 6 at 0.1 to 3.0 mg/kg. Low normalized T-cell clonal expansion also characterized some of the nonresponders.

Trimming took 3 bases from V and 5 from J, leaving 4 bases between them. There are 12 residues in the CDR3. Germline CDR1 and CDR2: LNHNV and YYDKDF (reference sequence). Some clones are missing from TCRdb's copy, which holds only in-frame ones; the method was immunoSEQ multiplex PCR. The table records 85,000 to 90,000 clones, 75% to 90% of them present only once. About this clone: Its target is unknown.

This TCR came from an adult with an advanced solid tumor such as melanoma, head and neck, liver or kidney cancer. This chain uses TRBV15 with TRBJ2-2; D is unresolved. The sequencing used CD4+ or CD8+ T cells sorted from blood, collected in a trial of the OX40 agonist ivuxolimab. In DNA, the CDR3 is TGTGCCACCAGCAGGGTTACCGGGGAGCTGTTTTTT. Amino acid sequence: CATSRVTGELFF.